This T cell receptor (beta chain) comes out of a study of CD8 T cells in ankylosing spondylitis. Overall study findings and caveats: Significant enrichment of disease-linked clones was reportedly seen in matched ankylosing spondylitis synovial fluid. Characteristic, it appeared, of ankylosing spondylitis blood was a TCR beta motif of 7 or 8 highly homologous variants. Relatively scarce in peripheral blood, disease-linked clones were CD8+.

This clonotype came up many times. Antigen specificity is unknown. With V trimmed by 0 bases and J by 2 bases, 14 bases remained unmatched. From germline, CDR1 is DFQATT and CDR2 SNEGSKA (reference sequence). CDR3 length: 19 residues. Scientists made TCR beta libraries using quantitative 5'-RACE with molecular barcodes. In TCRdb, the 5' RACE reads were re-called with MiXCR into one record per CDR3 protein. The sample lists about 240,000 distinct CDR3 sequences; about 10% were seen once. The sequencing input was blood, either unsorted or a sorted T cell fraction (not recorded which). The gene calls are TRBV20-1 and TRBJ2-5; TRBD2 aligns across 11 bases. This clonotype was sampled from a male donor with ankylosing spondylitis or in good health (not recorded which). This CDR3 reads CSARDPRLAGGGGQETQYF. In DNA, the CDR3 is TGCAGTGCTAGAGATCCTCGGCTAGCGGGAGGAGGAGGGCAAGAGACCCAGTACTTC.